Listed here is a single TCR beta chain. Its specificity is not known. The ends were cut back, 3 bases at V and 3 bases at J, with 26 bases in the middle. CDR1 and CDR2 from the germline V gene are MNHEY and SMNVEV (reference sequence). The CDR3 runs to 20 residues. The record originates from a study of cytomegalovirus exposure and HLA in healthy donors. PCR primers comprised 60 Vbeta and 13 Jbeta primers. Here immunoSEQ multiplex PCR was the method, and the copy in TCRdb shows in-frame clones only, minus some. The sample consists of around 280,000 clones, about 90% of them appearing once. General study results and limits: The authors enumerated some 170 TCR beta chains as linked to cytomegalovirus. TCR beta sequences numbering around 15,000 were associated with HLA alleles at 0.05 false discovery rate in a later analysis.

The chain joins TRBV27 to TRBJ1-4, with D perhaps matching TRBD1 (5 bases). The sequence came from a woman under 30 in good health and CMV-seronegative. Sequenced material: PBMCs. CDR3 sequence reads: CASSLQGLTGLAAANEKLFF. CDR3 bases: TGTGCCAGCAGTTTGCAGGGTCTTACAGGACTAGCGGCGGCTAATGAAAAACTGTTTTTT.